This T cell receptor (beta chain) was sequenced for a study of cytomegalovirus exposure and HLA in healthy donors. Study-wide background: A prior analysis found about 110 million unique TCR beta sequences from around 200 million T cells. General observations from the study: By HLA locus, TCR association rates varied in a later analysis, with DRB1 showing the most and HLA-C the fewest. Previous analysis showed most TCR beta V segments were productive about 87% or about 30% of the time.

PCR employed 60 Vbeta and 13 Jbeta primers. Clones were sequenced by immunoSEQ multiplex PCR, and TCRdb holds only the in-frame ones, with some missing. The sample holds some 200,000 clones; approximately 85% are singletons and the top ten take approximately 0.8%. A remark on this clone: Antigen unknown.

The sample taken for sequencing was PBMCs. The origin of this receptor is a young woman in good health and CMV-seronegative.

The CDR3 region is CASSARWQGKTDTQYF. The CDR3 DNA is TGCGCCAGCAGCGCCCGTTGGCAGGGGAAAACAGATACGCAGTATTTT. V is TRBV5-1 and J is TRBJ2-3; tentative D call: TRBD1 (6 bases). The CDR3 totals 16 residues. V was trimmed by 4 bases and J by 3 bases, leaving 18 bases between them. From germline, CDR1 is SGHRS and CDR2 YFSETQ.